One and the same sample provided the 10 T cell receptor beta chains below, sequenced in a study of blood T cell repertoires in COVID-19. TCRdb's table, derived via immunoSEQ multiplex PCR, lists solely in-frame clones and lacks some. The table records about 310,000 clones, around 89% of them present only once. Material for sequencing was PBMCs or T cells enriched from blood (not recorded which). The receptor set was obtained from a woman aged 40 to 50 who had recovered from COVID-19.

This chain links TRBV5-1 with TRBJ1-2, with 8 bases fitting TRBD1. The CDR3 length is 14 residues. CDR1 and CDR2 from the germline V gene are SGHRS and YFSETQ. V lost 0 bases, J lost 4 bases, and 2 bases stayed unmatched. CDR3 nucleotides: TGCGCCAGCAGCTTGGGGACAGGGCCCTATGGCTACACCTTC. It yields the protein CASSLGTGPYGYTF.

This chain uses TRBV9 with TRBJ2-3, with 11 bases lining up with TRBD2. Germline V CDR1 and CDR2: SGDLS, YYNGEE. The CDR3 runs to 15 residues. V was pared by 0 bases and J by 6 bases, with 3 bases of the junction left unmatched. CDR3 sequence (DNA): TGTGCCAGCAGCGTAGAGGTAGCGGGGGGGGATACGCAGTATTTT. As protein: CASSVEVAGGDTQYF.

The gene calls are TRBV30 and TRBJ1-1; D is perhaps TRBD1 (5 bases). V shed 2 bases and J shed 6 bases, with 10 bases lying between them. Looked up from germline, CDR1 is GTSNPN and CDR2 is SVGIG (reference sequence). The CDR3 is 12 residues long. CDR3 bases: TGTGCCTGGAGTCCCCCACAGGCTGAAGCTTTCTTT. Its protein product is CAWSPPQAEAFF.

The V gene is TRBV3-1 (or the pseudogene TRBV3-2), the J gene TRBJ1-1, with 7 bases lining up with TRBD1. The CDR3 contains 16 residues. J was trimmed by 6 bases and V by 0 bases; bases with no gene match: 10. Germline CDR1 LGHDT, CDR2 YNNKEL (reference sequence). CDR3 DNA sequence: TGTGCCAGCAGCCAAGAGGGAGGCAGGGGGGTACCTGAAGCTTTCTTT. Translating gives CASSQEGGRGVPEAFF.

The chain joins TRBV4-3 to TRBJ2-1, with 12 bases lining up with TRBD2. Unmatched junction bases numbered 6, after V lost 0 bases and J lost 6 bases. The CDR3 consists of 17 residues. Looked up from germline, CDR1 is LGHNA and CDR2 is YSLEER. In nucleotides, the CDR3 is TGCGCCAGCAGCCAAGACGGCCTAGCGGGAGGGTTCAATGAGCAGTTCTTC. Its translation: CASSQDGLAGGFNEQFF.

The V call is TRBV19, the J call TRBJ1-1, with a possible D match to TRBD1 (6 bases). The CDR3 sequence is 18 residues long. Per the germline V gene, CDR1 is LNHDA and CDR2 is SQIVND (reference sequence). The V gene lost 4 bases and the J gene lost 0 bases, with 21 bases spanning the gap. The CDR3 DNA follows: TGTGCCAGTAGTACCACAGGGAGAGCGGATGACATGAACACTGAAGCTTTCTTT. The encoded protein is CASSTTGRADDMNTEAFF.

This clone has a handful of counts. The J gene is TRBJ1-3, the V gene TRBV5-1; D is ambiguous. Germline-derived CDR1 and CDR2 are SGHRS and YFSETQ. The CDR3 runs to 15 residues. V lost 1 base and J 0 bases, leaving 8 bases between the germline ends. The CDR3 loop reads CASSLTGSSGNTIYF. In nucleotides, the CDR3 is TGCGCCAGCAGCTTGACGGGGTCCTCTGGAAACACCATATATTTT.

V is TRBV7-2 and J is TRBJ2-5; TRBD2 matches 8 bases. After removal of 3 bases from V and 4 bases from J, the junction contained 10 bases not matched to a gene. In germline, CDR1 is SGHTA, CDR2 FQGNSA. The CDR3 has 16 amino acids. CDR3 protein: CASSFKFSGRAETQYF. The CDR3 nucleotides are TGTGCCAGCAGCTTCAAATTCAGCGGGAGAGCAGAGACCCAGTACTTC.

In DNA form, the CDR3 reads TGCGCCAGCAGCCACCTCCCGGGACTGGACTATGGCTACACCTTC. Translation gives CASSHLPGLDYGYTF. The J gene is TRBJ1-2, the V gene TRBV4-1; D may be TRBD1 (5 bases). Trimming stripped 3 bases from V and 3 bases from J, with 14 bases between. The CDR3 consists of 15 residues. CDR1 MGHRA and CDR2 YSYEKL come from the germline V gene.

The chain has TRBV7-3 and TRBJ2-3, with TRBD2 matching over 14 bases. The germline V gene has CDR1 SGHTA and CDR2 FQGTGA. The CDR3 extends over 14 amino acids. V lost 5 bases, J lost 10 bases, and 5 bases stayed unmatched. CDR3 sequence reads: CASSPGLAGVPQYF. The CDR3 DNA is TGTGCCAGCAGCCCGGGACTAGCGGGAGTTCCGCAGTATTTT.